This entry lists 31 T cell receptor beta chains sequenced from one sample in a study of cytotoxic CD8 clonotypes in ibrutinib-treated CLL. Assay used: immunoSEQ multiplex PCR; TCRdb lists only in-frame clones, some missing. The sample shows 55,000 to 80,000 clones, around 52% of them seen only once. Specimen: PBMCs, collected after 12 months of ibrutinib treatment. The receptors stem from a human donor with chronic lymphocytic leukemia.

This sequence joins TRBV19 and TRBJ2-5; 9 bases are a match to TRBD2. Trimming took 5 bases from V and 5 from J; bases not matched to a gene: 12. Per germline, CDR1 LNHDA and CDR2 SQIVND (reference sequence). CDR3 length equals 16 residues. The CDR3 DNA follows: TGTGCCAGTAGTCCCCCCTCGACTAGCGGAGCGGAGACCCAGTACTTC. Its translation: CASSPPSTSGAETQYF.

The genes are TRBV6-1 and TRBJ1-3; 7 nucleotides match TRBD1. The V and J ends lost 9 bases and 7 bases, in that order; junction bases with no gene match: 9. The CDR3 covers 13 residues. The germline V gene encodes CDR1 MNHNS and CDR2 SASEGT. The chain's CDR3 is CASGTARGNTIYF. CDR3 in DNA: TGTGCCAGTGGGACAGCCCGGGGCAACACCATATATTTT.

Comments on this clone: An end of the junction differs from the germline gene, which may be a read error. CDR3 DNA sequence: TGTGCCAGCAGTATATCCCGCTCCTACAATGAGCAGTTCTTC. Translating it yields CASSISRSYNEQFF. This chain links TRBV27 with TRBJ2-1; no clear D gene. The germline V gene has CDR1 MNHEY and CDR2 SMNVEV (reference sequence). The CDR3 spans 14 residues.

The rearrangement links TRBV4-2 to TRBJ2-7; maybe TRBD2 (6 bases). CDR1 LGHNA and CDR2 YNFKEQ come from the germline V gene. This CDR3 is built from 15 residues. V was shortened by 1 base and J by 6 bases, with 16 bases between the two germline ends. The CDR3 loop reads CASSQGWSGSSEQYF. The CDR3 DNA reads as TGTGCCAGCAGCCAAGGGTGGAGCGGGTCCAGCGAGCAGTACTTC.

The chain employs TRBV7-6 and TRBJ2-7; 10 bases map to TRBD2. This CDR3 is built from 16 residues. V shed 1 base and J 2 bases; nucleotides not matched to a gene: 5. Germline V gene data show CDR1 as SGHVS and CDR2 as FNYEAQ. The CDR3 loop is CASSLERTSGTYEQYF. The CDR3 region has the DNA TGTGCCAGCAGCTTAGAGCGGACTAGCGGCACCTACGAGCAGTACTTC.

J is TRBJ2-3 and V is TRBV28, with 9 bases that match TRBD2. Germline values: CDR1 MDHEN, CDR2 SYDVKM. The CDR3 sequence is 13 residues long. J gave up 3 bases and V 8 bases, and 3 bases lay outside the gene matches. Here the CDR3 DNA reads TGTGCCAGCGGCGGGAGGGGAACAGATACGCAGTATTTT. Translated, it gives CASGGRGTDTQYF.

This clone was observed a single time. This chain links TRBV6-5 with TRBJ1-3, with 8 bases that match TRBD1. Germline CDR1 MNHEY, CDR2 SVGAGI. The junction had 10 bases not matched to a gene; V was cut back by 3 bases and J by 6 bases. This CDR3 comprises 16 residues. For the CDR3, the DNA is TGTGCCAGCAGTTATATCGGGGACAGGACTCAAAACACCATATATTTT. Translating it yields CASSYIGDRTQNTIYF.

The chain joins TRBV4-1 to TRBJ1-5; 7 bases fit TRBD1. Germline loops: CDR1 MGHRA, CDR2 YSYEKL. The CDR3 has 15 amino acids. Trimming removed 1 base from V and 7 bases from J; junction bases left unmatched: 7. CDR3 in DNA: TGCGCCAGCAGCCAAGGGCCGGGACAGAGACAGCCCCAGCATTTT. Protein: CASSQGPGQRQPQHF.

This clone was observed a handful of times. The CDR3 is CASSPGPGNQPQHF. The CDR3 DNA sequence: TGTGCCAGCTCCCCAGGTCCAGGGAATCAGCCCCAGCATTTT. The chain recombines TRBV18 with TRBJ1-5; perhaps TRBD1 as D (5 bases). V was cut by 6 bases and J by 4 bases, with 13 bases left in between. The germline V gene has CDR1 KGHSH and CDR2 LQKENI. This CDR3 region has 14 residues.

This clone was recorded once. This chain links TRBV2 with TRBJ1-1, with D perhaps TRBD1 (5 bases). The V gene's germline CDR1 is SNHLY and CDR2 FYNNEI. The CDR3 extends over 15 amino acids. The V end lost 6 bases, the J end lost 1 base, and 15 bases lay between the germline ends. The CDR3 DNA reads TGTGCCAGCAGCTTGAGACGGCAGGGGAACACTGAAGCTTTCTTT. It yields the protein CASSLRRQGNTEAFF.

The DNA for the CDR3 is TGTGCCAGCAGTCCCCTCTATACCGATGAGCAGTTCTTC. It codes for CASSPLYTDEQFF. The chain recombines TRBV6-6 with TRBJ2-1; D is undetermined. CDR3 length: 13 residues. The germline CDR1 and CDR2 sequences are MNHNY and SVGAGI (reference sequence). Trimming shortened V by 5 bases and J by 8 bases, and 13 bases separated the two germline ends.

The chain joins TRBV28 to TRBJ2-7; possibly TRBD1 for D (6 bases). CDR1 is MDHEN, CDR2 SYDVKM, per germline. The CDR3 runs to 15 residues. V gave up 6 bases and J gave up 5 bases, with 20 bases separating them. This chain's CDR3 is CASSPTLQGFDEQYV. DNA of the CDR3: TGTGCCAGCAGCCCCACTTTACAGGGTTTCGACGAGCAGTACGTC.

The sample holds one count of this clone. The chain recombines TRBV14 with TRBJ2-7, with D perhaps TRBD2 (6 bases). The CDR3 spans 14 residues. Trimming stripped 1 base from V and 3 bases from J, with 10 bases between. The V gene's germline CDR1 is SGHDN and CDR2 FVKESK. The CDR3 protein is CASSQGRDGYEQYF. DNA for the CDR3: TGTGCCAGCAGCCAAGGGAGGGACGGCTACGAGCAGTACTTC.

This clone has only a few counts. The rearrangement links TRBV14 to TRBJ2-1; either TRBD1 or TRBD2 may fit D (5 bases each). CDR3 length: 17 amino acids. Trimming stripped 1 base from V and 7 bases from J, with 20 bases between. In germline, CDR1 is SGHDN, CDR2 FVKESK. The CDR3 loop reads CASSQGLGTVVKNEQFF. CDR3 in DNA: TGTGCCAGCAGCCAAGGTCTAGGGACGGTCGTGAAAAATGAGCAGTTCTTC.

CDR3 in amino acids: CASSLYGSGAEQFF. The CDR3 DNA is TGTGCCAGCAGCTTATATGGTAGCGGGGCAGAGCAGTTCTTC. This chain uses TRBV7-6 with TRBJ2-1; 8 bases agree with TRBD2. The CDR3 runs 14 residues. V trimming: 2 bases; J trimming: 10 bases; junction bases outside the gene matches: 7. Germline V gene sequence: CDR1 SGHVS, CDR2 FNYEAQ. Filled out from reference TRBV7-6 and TRBJ2-1, the complete variable domain reads GAGVSQSPRYKVTKRGQDVALRCDPISGHVSLYWYRQALGQGPEFLTYFNYEAQQDKSGLPNDRFSAERPEGSISTLTIQRTEQRDSAMYRCASSLYGSGAEQFFGPGTRLTVL.

This sequence joins TRBV7-7 and TRBJ2-5; maybe TRBD2 (5 bases). CDR1 is SSHAT, CDR2 FNYEAQ, per germline (reference sequence). The germline V and J ends were trimmed by 1 base and 5 bases, with 11 bases remaining between them. The CDR3 has 14 residues. The CDR3 here is CASSLDRGTETQYF. CDR3 DNA sequence: TGTGCCAGCAGCTTAGATCGGGGAACCGAGACCCAGTACTTC.

This clone was seen only a few times. The chain carries TRBV6-1 and TRBJ2-5; a possible D gene is TRBD2 (5 bases). Germline CDR1 is MNHNS and CDR2 is SASEGT. This CDR3 spans 13 amino acids. Between the trimmed V and J ends, which lost 7 bases and 2 bases, there was a span of 11 bases. CDR3 nucleotides: TGTGCCAGCACCCTAGCAAGGCAAGAGACCCAGTACTTC. Its protein product is CASTLARQETQYF.

The chain combines TRBV7-8 with TRBJ1-5; perhaps TRBD1 as D (5 bases). Germline CDR1 reads SGHVS; CDR2 reads FQNEAQ. The CDR3 is 12 amino acids. CDR3 DNA: TGTGCGGGGGGGATGTATAATCAGCCCCAGCATTTT. Its translation is CAGGMYNQPQHF.

The chain is built from TRBV2 and TRBJ1-5; the D gene is possibly TRBD1 (5 bases). CDR3 size: 13 residues. In germline, CDR1 is SNHLY, CDR2 FYNNEI. Trimming removed 7 bases at V and 9 bases at J, with 16 bases between. The CDR3 loop reads CASTGTASGPQHF. The CDR3 DNA is TGTGCCAGCACCGGGACCGCCTCGGGGCCCCAGCATTTT.

This clone was counted only a few times. This chain links TRBV7-8 with TRBJ2-7, with D unresolved. Trimming took 1 base from V and 5 from J, leaving 12 bases between them. Germline CDR1 is SGHVS and CDR2 is FQNEAQ. The CDR3 loop spans 14 amino acids. The CDR3 spells CASSLGGSFDEQYV. CDR3 in DNA: TGTGCCAGCAGCTTAGGGGGTAGTTTCGACGAGCAGTACGTC.

This clone was observed a few times. The gene calls are TRBV11-3 and TRBJ1-1; D is uncertain. This CDR3 region has 13 residues. V lost 2 bases, J lost 3 bases, and 7 bases lay in between. From germline, CDR1 is SGHNT and CDR2 YENEEA. The CDR3 region is CASSLTSYTEAFF. DNA for the CDR3: TGTGCCAGCAGCTTAACCTCCTACACTGAAGCTTTCTTT.

The chain links TRBV29-1 to TRBJ2-3; 11 positions match TRBD2. The CDR3 is 14 amino acids. Germline V gene lookup returns CDR1 SQVTM and CDR2 ANQGSEA. With 8 bases clipped from V and 4 bases from J, the junction kept 8 bases outside the gene matches. The CDR3: CSLKRTSGPDTQYF. The CDR3 coding sequence is TGCAGCCTTAAGAGGACTAGCGGGCCAGATACGCAGTATTTT.

The chain has TRBV5-1 and TRBJ1-1, with D unresolved. Trimming took off 1 base at V and 0 bases at J, with 25 bases between the two ends. This CDR3 has 20 amino acids. Germline-derived CDR1 and CDR2 are SGHRS and YFSETQ. In nucleotides, the CDR3 is TGCGCCAGCAGCTTGAGGTCCGTGTCAGACCAAAAAATCATGAACACTGAAGCTTTCTTT. It is translated as CASSLRSVSDQKIMNTEAFF.

The genes are TRBV6-4 and TRBJ1-2; no clear D. V was shortened by 0 bases and J by 5 bases, with 7 bases between the two germline ends. This CDR3 comprises 13 residues. CDR1 is MRHNA and CDR2 is SNTAGT in the germline V gene. In DNA form, the CDR3 reads TGTGCCAGCAGTGACTCGATGGGGTATGGCTACACCTTC. This translates into CASSDSMGYGYTF.

This clone was recorded a few times. The chain uses TRBV7-2 and TRBJ1-1; D possibly corresponds to TRBD1 (5 bases). CDR1 and CDR2 from the germline V gene are SGHTA and FQGNSA. The CDR3 consists of 15 residues. Trimming cost V 4 bases and J 0 bases, with 12 bases left between them. The CDR3 DNA is TGTGCCAGCAGCTCCCGGGGGACCATGAACACTGAAGCTTTCTTT. It is translated as CASSSRGTMNTEAFF. Together with reference TRBV7-2 and TRBJ1-1, the CDR3 gives the full variable domain: GAGVSQSPSNKVTEKGKDVELRCDPISGHTALYWYRQSLGQGLEFLIYFQGNSAPDKSGLPSDRFSAERTGGSVSTLTIQRTQQEDSAVYLCASSSRGTMNTEAFFGQGTRLTVV.

V and J are TRBV18 and TRBJ2-5; TRBD2 matches 7 bases. The CDR3 length is 15 residues. Germline assignment: CDR1 KGHSH and CDR2 LQKENI. V dropped 2 bases and J dropped 0; count of bases not matched to a gene: 3. The CDR3 sequence: CASSPSREYQETQYF. The CDR3 coding sequence is TGTGCCAGCTCACCATCGCGGGAGTACCAAGAGACCCAGTACTTC.

This clone was detected ten times or more. The chain has TRBV28 and TRBJ2-3; a weak D match, TRBD2 (6 bases). This CDR3 comprises 14 residues. The germline V gene has CDR1 MDHEN and CDR2 SYDVKM. V was cut by 8 bases and J by 1 base, with 13 bases left in between. The CDR3 protein is CASGKTGGTDTQYF. CDR3 coding DNA: TGTGCCAGCGGCAAGACGGGGGGCACAGATACGCAGTATTTT.

The rearrangement joins TRBV5-1 to TRBJ1-2, with 8 bases that match TRBD1. The CDR3 covers 14 residues. Trimming at V came to 2 bases and at J to 7 bases, leaving 7 bases not matched to a gene. CDR1 is SGHRS and CDR2 is YFSETQ in the germline V gene. CDR3 region: CASSLGQGDFGYTF. The CDR3 nucleotides are TGCGCCAGCAGCTTAGGACAGGGTGATTTTGGCTACACCTTC.

The chain employs TRBV5-1 and TRBJ1-2; 7 bases match TRBD1. The CDR3 length is 13 residues. J gave up 7 bases and V 3 bases, and 6 bases lay outside the gene matches. Germline V gene lookup returns CDR1 SGHRS and CDR2 YFSETQ. The CDR3 reads CASSSDRVVGYTF. CDR3 nucleotides: TGCGCCAGCAGCTCAGACAGGGTGGTTGGCTACACCTTC.

The chain employs TRBV11-2 and TRBJ2-1; 7 nucleotides match TRBD2. Germline values: CDR1 SGHAT, CDR2 FQNNGV. The V gene end was trimmed by 0 bases and the J gene end by 4 bases; junction bases not matched to a gene: 6. This CDR3 is 16 amino acids long. The CDR3 region is CASSLELAVPYNEQFF. Written as DNA, the CDR3 is TGTGCCAGCAGCTTAGAGCTAGCGGTACCTTACAATGAGCAGTTCTTC.

V usage is TRBV19 and J usage is TRBJ2-2, with D unclear. V dropped 8 bases and J dropped 3 bases, with 7 bases sitting between them. This CDR3 spans 12 amino acids. Germline CDR1 is LNHDA and CDR2 is SQIVND (reference sequence). The CDR3 sequence: CASEADTGELFF. Here the CDR3 DNA reads TGTGCCAGTGAAGCAGACACCGGGGAGCTGTTTTTT.